This T cell receptor (beta chain) comes out of a study of T-cell reconstitution after alpha-beta-depleted transplantation in children. The study's findings and limits: For some patients, TCRbeta diversity was high at day 60 because of recipient T cells and thymic progenitors that survived. When one year had passed after transplant, most T-cell counts and diversity came from newly produced T cells. Several hundred graft clones that had expanded were reportedly the source of alpha-beta T cells about two months after transplant.

A word on this clonotype: Its matching antigen is unknown.

During its preparation, the TCRbeta library received unique molecular identifiers. TCRdb itself ran the PCR reads through MiXCR, one entry per CDR3 protein. In the table there are 90,000 to 120,000 distinct CDR3 sequences, around 6.4% of which are singletons. The origin of this receptor is a male patient between 2 and 15 years old who had a stem cell transplant for acute lymphoblastic leukemia, so the T cells may come from the graft donor. The sample in question was PBMCs, mostly from graft donor cells, obtained 360 days after TCRalphabeta/CD19-depleted stem cell transplant.

CDR3 bases: TGTGCCAGCAGCTCCCACCTCAGCTGGACAGACCCTAACTATGGCTACACCTTC. Translating it yields CASSSHLSWTDPNYGYTF. The chain recombines TRBV11-1 with TRBJ1-2, with D tentatively TRBD1 (6 bases). Trimming cost V 4 bases and J 0 bases, with 21 bases left between them. Germline assignment: CDR1 SGHAT and CDR2 FQDESV (reference sequence). This CDR3 spans 18 amino acids.